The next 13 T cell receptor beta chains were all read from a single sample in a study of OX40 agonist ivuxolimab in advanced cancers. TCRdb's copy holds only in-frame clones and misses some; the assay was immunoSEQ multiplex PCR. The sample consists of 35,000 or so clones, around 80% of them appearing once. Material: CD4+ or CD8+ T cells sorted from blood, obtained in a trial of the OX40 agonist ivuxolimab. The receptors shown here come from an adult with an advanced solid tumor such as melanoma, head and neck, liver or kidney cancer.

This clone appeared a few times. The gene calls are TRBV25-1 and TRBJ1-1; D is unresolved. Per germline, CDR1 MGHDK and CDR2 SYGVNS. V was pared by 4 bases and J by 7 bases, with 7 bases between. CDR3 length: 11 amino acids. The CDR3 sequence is CASSGHSEAFF. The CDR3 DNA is TGTGCCAGCAGTGGACACAGTGAAGCTTTCTTT. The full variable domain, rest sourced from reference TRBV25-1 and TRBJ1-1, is EADIYQTPRYLVIGTGKKITLECSQTMGHDKMYWYQQDPGMELHLIHYSYGVNSTEKGDLSSESTVSRIRTEHFPLTLESARPSHTSQYLCASSGHSEAFFGQGTRLTVV.

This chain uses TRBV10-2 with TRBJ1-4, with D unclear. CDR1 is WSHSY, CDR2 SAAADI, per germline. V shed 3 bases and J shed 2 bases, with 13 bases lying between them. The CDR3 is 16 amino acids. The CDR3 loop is CASSDLFGRTNEKLFF. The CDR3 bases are TGCGCCAGCAGTGATCTATTTGGGCGGACTAATGAAAAACTGTTTTTT.

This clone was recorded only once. The CDR3 DNA follows: TGTGCCAGCAGCTTAGAGTCCAGGGGCCTGGGACCAAATAGCAATCAGCCCCAGCATTTT. Its translation: CASSLESRGLGPNSNQPQHF. This chain links TRBV11-2 with TRBJ1-5; D perhaps matches TRBD1 (6 bases). Trimming removed 0 bases at V and 0 bases at J, with 21 bases between. CDR1 SGHAT and CDR2 FQNNGV come from the germline V gene. The CDR3 has 20 residues.

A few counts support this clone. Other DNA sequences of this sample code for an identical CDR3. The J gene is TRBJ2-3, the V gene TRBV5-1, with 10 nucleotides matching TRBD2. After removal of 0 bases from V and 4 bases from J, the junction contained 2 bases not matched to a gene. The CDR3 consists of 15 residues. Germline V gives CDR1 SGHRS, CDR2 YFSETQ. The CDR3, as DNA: TGCGCCAGCAGCTTGGAGAGCGGGGGGGCAGATACGCAGTATTTT. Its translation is CASSLESGGADTQYF.

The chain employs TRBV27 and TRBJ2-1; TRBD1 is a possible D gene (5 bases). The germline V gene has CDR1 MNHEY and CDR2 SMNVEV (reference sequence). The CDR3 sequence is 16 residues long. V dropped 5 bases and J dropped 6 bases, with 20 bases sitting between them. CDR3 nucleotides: TGTGCCAGCAGTCCTAGGCGGACAACCGTCGTCAATGAGCAGTTCTTC. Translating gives CASSPRRTTVVNEQFF.

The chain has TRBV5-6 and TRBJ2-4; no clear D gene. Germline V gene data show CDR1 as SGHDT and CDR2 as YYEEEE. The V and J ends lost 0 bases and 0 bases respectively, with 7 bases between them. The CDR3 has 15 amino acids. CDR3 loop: CASSLVGKAKNIQYF. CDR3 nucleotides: TGTGCCAGCAGCTTGGTAGGAAAAGCCAAAAACATTCAGTACTTC.

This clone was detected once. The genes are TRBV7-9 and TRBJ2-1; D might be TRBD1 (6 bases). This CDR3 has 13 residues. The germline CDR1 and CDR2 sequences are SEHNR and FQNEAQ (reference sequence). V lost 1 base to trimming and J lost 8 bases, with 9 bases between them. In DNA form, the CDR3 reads TGTGCCAGCAGCTTAGGGGGGCGGGATGAGCAGTTCTTC. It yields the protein CASSLGGRDEQFF.

The DNA for the CDR3 is TGTGCCTGGAGTAGGGACAGCCAGTACTCTGGAAACACCATATATTTT. This codes for CAWSRDSQYSGNTIYF. The chain employs TRBV30 and TRBJ1-3; 7 nucleotides match TRBD1. The CDR3 is made up of 16 amino acids. V trimming: 2 bases; J trimming: 0 bases; junction bases outside the gene matches: 7. CDR1 is GTSNPN, CDR2 SVGIG, per germline (reference sequence). Full variable domain (remainder filled in from reference TRBV30 and TRBJ1-3): SQTIHQWPATLVQPVGSPLSLECTVEGTSNPNLYWYRQAAGRGLQLLFYSVGIGQISSEVPQNLSASRPQDRQFILSSKKLLLSDSGFYLCAWSRDSQYSGNTIYFGEGSWLTVV.

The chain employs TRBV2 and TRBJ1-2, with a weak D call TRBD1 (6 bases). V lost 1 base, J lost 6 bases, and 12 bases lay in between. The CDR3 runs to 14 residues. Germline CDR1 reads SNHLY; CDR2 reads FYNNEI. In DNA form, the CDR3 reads TGTGCCAGCAGTGAAGGGGTGCCAGGGGATGGCTACACCTTC. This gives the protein CASSEGVPGDGYTF.

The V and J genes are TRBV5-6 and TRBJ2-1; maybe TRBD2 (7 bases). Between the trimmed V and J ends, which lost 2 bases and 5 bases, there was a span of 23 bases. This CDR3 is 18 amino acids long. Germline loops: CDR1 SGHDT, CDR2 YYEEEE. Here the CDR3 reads CASSLRGGGGGADNEQFF. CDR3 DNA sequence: TGTGCCAGCAGCTTAAGGGGAGGTGGAGGGGGGGCCGACAATGAGCAGTTCTTC.

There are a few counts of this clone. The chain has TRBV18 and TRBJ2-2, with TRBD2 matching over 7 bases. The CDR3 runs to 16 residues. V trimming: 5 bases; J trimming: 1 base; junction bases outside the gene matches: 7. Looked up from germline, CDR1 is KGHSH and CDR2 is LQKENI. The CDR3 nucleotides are TGTGCCAGCTCAGAAGGGAGGGTACGGAACACCGGGGAGCTGTTTTTT. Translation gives CASSEGRVRNTGELFF.

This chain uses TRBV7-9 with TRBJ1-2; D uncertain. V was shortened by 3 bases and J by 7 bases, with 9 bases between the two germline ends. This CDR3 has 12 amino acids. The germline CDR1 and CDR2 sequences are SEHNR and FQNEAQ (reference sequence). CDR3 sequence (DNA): TGTGCCAGCAGCTTTTCTTCGCTTGGCTACACCTTC. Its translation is CASSFSSLGYTF.

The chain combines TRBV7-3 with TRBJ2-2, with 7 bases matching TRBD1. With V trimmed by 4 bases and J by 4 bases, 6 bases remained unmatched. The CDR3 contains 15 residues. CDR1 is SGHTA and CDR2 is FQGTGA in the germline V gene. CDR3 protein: CASSSQGSGTGELFF. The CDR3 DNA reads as TGTGCCAGCAGCTCACAGGGGTCGGGCACCGGGGAGCTGTTTTTT.